This T cell receptor beta chain stems from a study of blood T cell repertoires in COVID-19. Study summary: The study drew acute and convalescent COVID-19 samples from the United States, Italy and Spain.

Study processing details: Reference gene primer amplification yielded estimated nucleated cell counts. Assay used: immunoSEQ multiplex PCR; TCRdb lists only in-frame clones, some missing. V and J calls and clone size are as listed in that table; D and trimming were resolved from the DNA. The sample yields 250,000 to 300,000 clones, 70% to 90% seen once. The CDR3 sequence is 15 residues long. The germline CDR1 and CDR2 sequences are MNHNY and SVGAGI (reference sequence). Unmatched junction bases numbered 6, after V lost 6 bases and J lost 0 bases. The TCR originated in a man aged 60-69 years who had recovered from COVID-19. The chain carries TRBV6-6 and TRBJ2-7, with 9 bases that match TRBD1. The specimen sequenced was peripheral blood. CDR3 bases: TGTGCCAGCAGGCCTAGGACAGGGGTCTCCTACGAGCAGTACTTC. Its translation: CASRPRTGVSYEQYF.